Here is one T cell receptor beta chain with its context. No cognate antigen has been identified for it. Per-base quality was not reported, and no clone a single base away is much larger than it. Measured from the cysteine to the phenylalanine, the CDR3 is 16 residues long. This entry keeps only the CDR3 DNA: 48 bases, framed from base 1. The germline V gene provides CDR1 MNHEY and CDR2 SVGAGI. After removal of 4 bases from V and 6 bases from J, the junction retains 12 bases not matched to a gene. Library construction relied on the immunoSEQ multiplex PCR assay. The hsTCRB Kit was used according to the manufacturer's protocol to amplify rearranged TCR beta chain sequences. Sequencing of TCRB libraries was carried out on an Illumina MiSeq. The paper's data handling went like this. Demultiplexing, trimming and gene mapping were performed with the kit vendor's proprietary platform. The table comes from immuneACCESS by way of TCRdb, which keeps in-frame sequences with V and J called. Part of the clones is missing from these tables; in studies checked, under half for an unresolved V gene and the rest for unknown reasons. V and J calls and clone size follow that table, whereas D and trimming were derived from the DNA. The sample table shows about 59,000 clones, and under 85% are seen once. Of the sample, 3.8% falls within the top ten clones.

Reading the label with the study, this specimen's time point is: week 47, end of study. Each vaccine dose, consisting of 300 ug of a 20-mer mutant IDH1 peptide in Montanide, was administered subcutaneously with topical imiquimod. Patients were given eight vaccinations, in weeks 1, 3, 5, 7, 11, 15, 19 and 23, which matched visits V03 through V10. All donors had newly diagnosed IDH1-mutant astrocytomas of WHO grade 3 or 4 that showed loss of nuclear ATRX. The samples were drawn from NOA16, a multicentre, single-arm, open-label phase I trial in Germany that tested a mutant IDH1 peptide vaccine in humans for the first time. Genomic DNA for TCRB sequencing was isolated from EDTA blood with the DNeasy Blood and Tissue Kit. This sample is part of a study of a mutant IDH1 vaccine in newly diagnosed glioma (dated by TCRdb to the early 2020s). The study in broad terms: Vaccination was initiated 4-6 weeks after radiotherapy alone, or concurrently with temozolomide cycles in the chemotherapy-containing groups. Of the approximately 29 treated patients, 62.5% were male and around 40% were female, and a mean age of approximately 40 years was recorded. Prior to enrollment, patients had been given standard therapy consisting of radiotherapy alone, temozolomide alone, or radiochemotherapy with temozolomide, with the combination given to most patients. Visit V12 was the week-35 safety follow-up and visit V13 was the week-47 end of study. Peripheral blood samples were drawn at six visits, namely V03 (baseline), V05, V07, V10, V12 and V13. For exploratory analyses, about 25 treated patients had longitudinal TCRB deep sequencing done wherever samples were available.

Summary of the overall study and its limitations: Across multiple MHC alleles, vaccine-induced immune responses were seen in about 93% of patients. Pseudoprogression seemed to be unrelated to changes in the top peripheral T cell clonotypes found by TCRB sequencing. Availability determined which PBMC samples were chosen for TCRB deep sequencing. According to the authors, sample limitations meant that analyses of patient blood samples could not be reproduced.

The sequences come from PBMCs, collected from a glioma patient whose treatment included an IDH1 peptide vaccine. The clonotype was recovered from a man aged 25 to 45 with glioma. Rearrangement joined TRBV6-5 to TRBJ2-5; 9 nucleotides in the junction match TRBD2. Read as DNA, the sequence is TGTGCCAGCAGTTCCAGAAGTTTAGCGGGGGCCCAGACCCAGTACTTC. Its protein is CASSSRSLAGAQTQYF.